Shown below are 5 T cell receptor beta chains from a single sample sequenced in a study of T-cell reconstitution after alpha-beta-depleted transplantation in children. This sample's TCRbeta library carried unique molecular identifier barcodes. TCRdb independently ran MiXCR on the PCR reads; one entry per CDR3 protein. The sample consists of 540,000 or so distinct CDR3 sequences, roughly 24% of them appearing once. Source: PBMCs, mostly from graft donor cells, taken 360 days after TCRalphabeta/CD19-depleted stem cell transplant. The origin of the receptors is a boy under three years old who had a stem cell transplant for acute myeloid leukemia, so the T cells may come from the graft donor.

The chain has TRBV7-2 and TRBJ2-3; D may match TRBD1 or TRBD2 (5 bases each). Germline assignment: CDR1 SGHTA and CDR2 FQGNSA. The CDR3 is made up of 12 amino acids. Trimming stripped 3 bases from V and 12 bases from J, with 13 bases between. CDR3 nucleotides: TGTGCCAGCAGCTTCATAGAGGGGAGCCAGTATTTT. Amino acids: CASSFIEGSQYF.

This clonotype showed up just a few times. The gene calls are TRBV15 and TRBJ1-1; 7 bases fit TRBD1. Germline CDR1 is LNHNV and CDR2 is YYDKDF (reference sequence). The ends lost 2 bases at V and 1 base at J; junction bases unmatched: 4. The CDR3 spans 15 residues. The CDR3 nucleotides are TGTGCCACCAGCAGACCGAGGACAGGGAACACTGAAGCTTTCTTT. It yields the protein CATSRPRTGNTEAFF. The entire variable domain, with the rest obtained from reference TRBV15 and TRBJ1-1, is as follows: DAMVIQNPRYQVTQFGKPVTLSCSQTLNHNVMYWYQQKSSQAPKLLFHYYDKDFNNEADTPDNFQSRRPNTSFCFLDIRSPGLGDTAMYLCATSRPRTGNTEAFFGQGTRLTVV.

This clonotype came up many times. This rearrangement joins TRBV12-3 or TRBV12-4 to TRBJ2-3, with a possible D match to TRBD1 (5 bases). The CDR3 runs 14 residues. Deletions cut 5 bases from V and 4 bases from J, with 13 bases between. Here the CDR3 reads CASSGAGIPDTQYF. The DNA of the CDR3 is TGTGCCAGCAGTGGGGCAGGGATACCAGATACGCAGTATTTT.

This clonotype was recorded at least ten times. This sequence joins TRBV5-1 and TRBJ2-3, with TRBD1 as a possible D gene (6 bases). The germline CDR1 and CDR2 sequences are SGHRS and YFSETQ. Deletions cut 4 bases from V and 8 bases from J, with 20 bases between. This CDR3 is 15 amino acids long. The CDR3 DNA reads TGCGCCAGCAGCAGTCGGCAGGGGCCGTTCGGTACGCAGTATTTT. Residues: CASSSRQGPFGTQYF.

This clonotype has at least ten counts. V is TRBV20-1 and J is TRBJ2-5, with TRBD2 matching 12 bases. CDR1 is DFQATT and CDR2 is SNEGSKA in the germline V gene (reference sequence). The trim removed 0 bases at V and 2 bases at J, leaving 10 bases unmatched. The CDR3 covers 18 residues. In DNA form, the CDR3 reads TGCAGTGCTAGAGATCCTGGTAGGACTAGCGGGGCACAAGAGACCCAGTACTTC. Residues: CSARDPGRTSGAQETQYF.